The next 4 T cell receptor beta chains were all read from a single sample in a study of yellow fever vaccine responses in identical twins (dated by TCRdb to 2017 to 2018). To prepare the library, RT-PCR was applied. The sequencer was an Illumina HiSeq 2500. The public reads were reanalyzed by TCRdb: fastp trimming at Q25, MiXCR alignment, in-frame beta chains only. Rows merge per CDR3 protein into single entries with the most common DNA and genes. This sample has about 6,000 distinct CDR3 sequences in its table, and over 60% of those were observed once. About 4% of the sample is held by the ten biggest clonotypes. The sequencing here drew on T cells from blood (PBMCs), unsorted or a sorted subset (not recorded which), taken before or after yellow fever vaccination (not recorded which). The receptors come from a woman aged 18-30 years who received the yellow fever vaccine. Donor details come from another sample of the same person, matched by shared clones.

The CDR3 coding sequence is TGTGCCAGCAGCTTAGGGTCTTACAATGAGCAGTTCTTC. This gives the protein CASSLGSYNEQFF. J is TRBJ2-1 and V is TRBV11-3; no firm D call. The CDR3 totals 13 residues. Germline CDR1 and CDR2: SGHNT and YENEEA. Trimming took 1 base from V and 4 from J, leaving 5 bases between them.

The chain employs TRBV4-1 and TRBJ1-5, with D hard to call. CDR3 length: 15 amino acids. V lost 0 bases to trimming and J lost 3 bases, with 9 bases between them. CDR1 is MGHRA, CDR2 YSYEKL, per germline. The CDR3 sequence: CASSQDGGTNQPQHF. The CDR3 coding sequence is TGCGCCAGCAGCCAAGATGGCGGCACCAATCAGCCCCAGCATTTT.

The chain carries TRBV4-3 and TRBJ1-1, with D maybe TRBD1 (6 bases). The CDR3 loop spans 15 amino acids. Germline CDR1 is LGHNA and CDR2 is YSLEER. V lost 3 bases and J lost 1, with 12 bases in between. As DNA, the CDR3 is TGCGCCAGCAGCCATAACAGGGAGCCGAACACTGAAGCTTTCTTT. Protein: CASSHNREPNTEAFF.

The rearrangement joins TRBV11-1 to TRBJ2-7; unclear D gene. V was clipped by 4 bases and J by 0 bases, with 7 bases between them. In germline, CDR1 is SGHAT, CDR2 FQDESV (reference sequence). CDR3 length: 13 residues. The CDR3 sequence is CASSSVVSYEQYF. The CDR3 DNA follows: TGTGCCAGCAGCTCCGTAGTCTCCTACGAGCAGTACTTC.